Listed below are T cell receptor beta chains from one sample, sequenced in a study of cytomegalovirus exposure and HLA in healthy donors. Assay used: immunoSEQ multiplex PCR; TCRdb lists only in-frame clones, some missing. The top ten clones hold approximately 2.9% of a sample with about 92,000 clones, approximately 71% of them seen once. The specimen was PBMCs. Every receptor here comes from a man aged 50 to 60 in good health and CMV-seronegative. CDR3s include the opening cysteine and the closing phenylalanine or tryptophan. Fields, in order: V gene, D gene, clone size, J gene, CDR3 DNA, CDR3 protein. D genes are given only for firm matches. A row's size may be missing; if present it is once, few, many or a size class.

>TRBV4-1|-|-|TRBJ2-5
TGCGCCAGCAGCCAAGATAGAGGGATGGTGACCCAGTACTTC
CASSQDRGMVTQYF
>TRBV30|-|-|TRBJ1-4
TGTGCCTGGAGTGGCCAGGCGCTAAATGAAAAACTGTTTTTT
CAWSGQALNEKLFF
>TRBV6-6|-|-|TRBJ2-3
TGTGCCAGCAGTTACCAGGGGATAAGAGATACGCAGTATTTT
CASSYQGIRDTQYF
>TRBV14|TRBD1|-|TRBJ2-6
TGTGCCAGCAGCATTTACAGGGGGACAGGGGCCAACGTCCTGACTTTC
CASSIYRGTGANVLTF
>TRBV9|TRBD1|few|TRBJ2-3
TGTGCCAGCAGCCCGACAGGGGCCGCAGATACGCAGTATTTT
CASSPTGAADTQYF
>TRBV7-8|TRBD1|-|TRBJ2-1
TGTGCCAGCAGCTTAAAAAGAGTCGGGACAGGGAAGGGGACGGAGCAGTTCTTC
CASSLKRVGTGKGTEQFF
>TRBV19|-|-|TRBJ1-2
TGTGCCAGTAGTGTCTCAGGGGCTGGTGGCTACACCTTC
CASSVSGAGGYTF
>TRBV4-3|TRBD2|-|TRBJ2-2
TGCGCCAGCAGCCGAGGACTAGCGGGAGGCACCGGGGAGCTGTTTTTT
CASSRGLAGGTGELFF
>TRBV5-1|-|few|TRBJ1-2
TGCGCCAGCAGCTTGGGTGGGACTCCCCAAGGAGATGGCTACACCTTC
CASSLGGTPQGDGYTF
>TRBV7-9|-|-|TRBJ1-2
TGTGCCAGCAGCCCACCAGGGGTCTATGGCTACACCTTC
CASSPPGVYGYTF
>TRBV9|-|few|TRBJ2-3
TGTGCCAGCAGCGCATTCGCGGCCACAGATACGCAGTATTTT
CASSAFAATDTQYF
>TRBV29-1|TRBD2|-|TRBJ2-3
TGCAGCGTCGCTAGCGGGAGGGGGGCAGATACGCAGTATTTT
CSVASGRGADTQYF
>TRBV6-4|-|few|TRBJ2-1
TGTGCCAGCAGTGTGGAGACAGACGATGAGCAGTTCTTC
CASSVETDDEQFF
>TRBV5-1|TRBD1|-|TRBJ1-2
TGCGCCAGCAGCCGGGACAGTCCTAACTATGGCTACACCTTC
CASSRDSPNYGYTF
>TRBV10-2|TRBD1|-|TRBJ2-4
TGCGCCAGCAGGAGACAGGGAAGTGGAGCCAAAAACATTCAGTACTTC
CASRRQGSGAKNIQYF
>TRBV11-1|TRBD1|-|TRBJ2-5
TGTGCCAGCAGACCGGGGACAGTAAAAGAGACCCAGTACTTC
CASRPGTVKETQYF
>TRBV5-1|-|-|TRBJ1-5
TGCGCCAGCAGCTTGTACGGAGCCAATCAGCCCCAGCATTTT
CASSLYGANQPQHF
>TRBV4-2|-|-|TRBJ1-4
TGTGCCAGCAGCCAAACAGACCGATCTAATGAAAAACTGTTTTTT
CASSQTDRSNEKLFF
>TRBV7-8|TRBD2|-|TRBJ2-6
TGTGCCAGCAGCGGTCGACTAGCGGGACGGGGTGGGGCCAACGTCCTGACTTTC
CASSGRLAGRGGANVLTF
>TRBV4-1|TRBD2|-|TRBJ2-3
TGCGCCAGCAGCCAAGTTTTAGCGGGGGTAGATACGCAGTATTTT
CASSQVLAGVDTQYF
>TRBV7-9|TRBD1|once|TRBJ1-2
TGTGCCAGCAGCAGAGGATACAGGGGCGGTTATGGCTACACCTTC
CASSRGYRGGYGYTF
>TRBV4-1|TRBD1|-|TRBJ2-1
TGCGCCAGCAGCCCTGGACAGGGGGCGGCCAATGAGCAGTTCTTC
CASSPGQGAANEQFF
>TRBV10-3|TRBD1|-|TRBJ1-1
TGTGCCATCAGCCGGACAGGGGGCGATATTTTGAACACTGAAGCTTTCTTT
CAISRTGGDILNTEAFF
>TRBV30|-|-|TRBJ1-2
TGTGCCTGCCCCGAGGGGGTCAACTATGGCTACACCTTC
CACPEGVNYGYTF
>TRBV2|-|-|TRBJ1-1
TGTGCCAGCAGCATCGCCGGAGGTGGCACTGAAGCTTTCTTT
CASSIAGGGTEAFF
>TRBV6-1|-|-|TRBJ1-3
TGTGCCAGCAGGCGTGCCTCTGGAAACACCATATATTTT
CASRRASGNTIYF
>TRBV7-8|TRBD2|-|TRBJ2-3
TGTGCCAGCAGCTCTCCCCAGCGGCTAGCGGGGGTGAGCACAGATACGCAGTATTTT
CASSSPQRLAGVSTDTQYF
>TRBV7-2|TRBD2|-|TRBJ2-3
TGTGCCAGCAGCTTAGAGGGACTATACACAGATACGCAGTATTTT
CASSLEGLYTDTQYF
>TRBV12-5|TRBD1|-|TRBJ1-2
TGTGCTAGTGGTTTTTGGGACAGAGCCTATGGCTACACCTTC
CASGFWDRAYGYTF
>TRBV19|TRBD2|few|TRBJ2-2
TGTGCCAGTAGTCGGTTAGCGGGAGTTACCGGGGAGCTGTTTTTT
CASSRLAGVTGELFF
>TRBV5-1|TRBD2|-|TRBJ2-7
TGCGCCAGCAGCTTGGGTGGAGCGGGGAGCGAGCAGTACTTC
CASSLGGAGSEQYF
>TRBV5-1|TRBD1|-|TRBJ2-5
TGCGCCAGCAGCTTGACTGGACAGGGGGCGTCAGAGACCCAGTACTTC
CASSLTGQGASETQYF
>TRBV7-9|TRBD1|few|TRBJ1-2
TGTGCCAGCAGCCCTTACCGGGACAGGGGCCCGTCTGCCGGCTACACCTTC
CASSPYRDRGPSAGYTF
>TRBV4-3|-|few|TRBJ1-5
TGCGCCAGCAGCCAGACCCCTCCTGGGGGCCAGCCCCAGCATTTT
CASSQTPPGGQPQHF
>TRBV2|-|-|TRBJ2-1
TGTGCCAGCAGTGACCACACCCTTGAATCCTACAATGAGCAGTTCTTC
CASSDHTLESYNEQFF
>TRBV2|-|few|TRBJ2-5
TGTGCCAGCAGAGTTCGGGAGACCCAGTACTTC
CASRVRETQYF
>TRBV4-2|TRBD2|-|TRBJ2-1
TGTGCCAGCAGCCAAGACCTAACTAGCGGGGGGATCTATGAGCAGTTCTTC
CASSQDLTSGGIYEQFF
>TRBV9|TRBD1|few|TRBJ2-7
TGTGCCAGCAGCGTAGGCAGCCGGGACAGCGAGCAGTACTTC
CASSVGSRDSEQYF
>TRBV11-3|-|-|TRBJ2-2
TGTGCCAGCAAAGGGGGCGGGGAGCTGTTTTTT
CASKGGGELFF
>TRBV5-1|-|-|TRBJ2-3
TGCGCCAGCACCACCGGGAGTCCTAGCACAGATACGCAGTATTTT
CASTTGSPSTDTQYF
>TRBV5-1|-|-|TRBJ2-7
TGCGCCAGCAGCGAAGGCACCAGAGGCTCCTACGAGCAGTACTTC
CASSEGTRGSYEQYF
>TRBV5-6|-|-|TRBJ2-5
TGTGCCAGCAGCTTGGGGCTCCAAGAGACCCAGTACTTC
CASSLGLQETQYF
>TRBV27|TRBD2|-|TRBJ2-7
TGTGCCAGCAGATATCGGACTAGATCTCTCTACGAGCAGTACTTC
CASRYRTRSLYEQYF